This T cell receptor (beta chain) is drawn from a study of cytomegalovirus exposure and HLA in healthy donors. Study at large: Membership in the Caucasian-associated ancestry cluster was found for around 81% of roughly 400 genotyped donors.

The study, taken as a whole, reports: In an earlier analysis, in some 500 donors, most V segments appeared productive either ~90% or ~30% of the time. The study reported that TCR beta sequences accurately predicted HLA-A and HLA-B alleles in most subjects. Later, TCR association rates were found to vary by HLA locus, highest for DRB1 and lowest for HLA-C.

With regard to this clone: The antigen is not known.

This PCR relied on a set of 60 Vbeta primers and 13 Jbeta primers. Sequenced by immunoSEQ multiplex PCR; TCRdb stores in-frame clones only, minus some. The sample includes more than 150,000 clones, about 88% seen only once; the top ten take roughly 2.3%. Germline-derived CDR1 and CDR2 are SGHRS and YFSETQ. V shed 4 bases, J shed 4 bases, and the junction held 7 bases outside the gene matches. The CDR3 consists of 14 residues. The source material was PBMCs. The chain combines TRBV5-1 with TRBJ1-1, with 7 bases aligning to TRBD1. The TCR originated in a young woman in good health and CMV-seronegative. The CDR3 DNA reads TGCGCCAGCAGCGTTACAGGGGCGGGCACTGAAGCTTTCTTT. Encoded protein: CASSVTGAGTEAFF.